This TCR beta chain was captured in a study of blood T cell repertoires in COVID-19. This CDR3 region has 15 residues. Authors' analysis steps: Reference gene primers were amplified, and this amplification served to estimate nucleated cell counts. Method: immunoSEQ multiplex PCR; TCRdb's copy keeps in-frame clones and lacks some. V and J calls plus clone size are reproduced from that table; the DNA served to infer D and trimming. The sample shows 130,000 to 150,000 clones, roughly 89% of them seen only once. Source material: peripheral blood. V and J are TRBV21-1 and TRBJ2-7; TRBD2, the table's D call, was not compared with the DNA. TRBV21-1 is noted as a pseudogene. The sequence came from a woman between 50 and 59 years old with active or convalescent COVID-19. CDR3 region: CASSKGGFFSYEQYF. CDR3 coding DNA: TGTGCCAGCAGCAAAGGCGGTTTCTTCTCCTACGAGCAGTACTTC.